These T cell receptor beta chains were read from a single sample in a study of T cells expressing NK-cell markers. Using the 5' RACE reads, TCRdb records one entry per CDR3 protein without DNA. In all, the sample yields about 430,000 distinct CDR3 sequences. The specimen was blood T cells: a sorted CD56 or NKG2C T cell subset, CD4+ or CD8+ T cells, or bulk PBMC T cells (not recorded which). These receptors all come from a woman in her fifties or sixties in good health. CDR3s include the opening cysteine and the closing phenylalanine or tryptophan.

TRBV6-1	TRBJ1-2	CASSVVAQANYGYTF
TRBV24-1	TRBJ1-5	CATSEPGRYQPQHF
TRBV5-1	TRBJ1-1	CASSSPGQGTEAFF
TRBV24-1	TRBJ2-7	CATSDVDTYEQYF
TRBV29-1	TRBJ1-3	CSVNTGSGNTIYF
TRBV18	TRBJ2-3	CASSPISTTSTDTQYF
TRBV5-1	TRBJ1-6	CASSLAGSLAASPLHF
TRBV19	TRBJ2-1	CASSPGPIINNEQFF
TRBV7-9	TRBJ2-1	CASGLLKGGGGGVNEQFF
TRBV25-1	TRBJ2-5	CASMGKWETQYF
TRBV10-1	TRBJ2-1	CASSQIRLAALNEQFF
TRBV12-3/TRBV12-4	TRBJ1-5	CASSFGQGGQPQHF
TRBV12-3/TRBV12-4	TRBJ1-4	CASSSSGPTNEKLFF
TRBV27	TRBJ2-1	CASNQGAKYNEQFF
TRBV12-3/TRBV12-4	TRBJ2-1	CASRSGFNEQFF
TRBV19	TRBJ1-5	CASDRGQSQPQHF
TRBV29-1	TRBJ1-1	CSVKGTDQSLTEAFF
TRBV6-2/TRBV6-3	TRBJ1-6	CASSPSYRAPLHF
TRBV25-1	TRBJ2-1	CASSVSGLMRVF
TRBV14	TRBJ2-1	CASSLYPLLQGGESNEQFF
TRBV15	TRBJ2-5	CATSRDVGDPVKETQYF
TRBV20-1	TRBJ2-5	CSLTPVAAGGEETQYF
TRBV3-1	TRBJ1-2	CASSQSPLGGTSANYGYTF
TRBV25-1	TRBJ2-7	CASSDPLTGRYEQYF
TRBV19	TRBJ2-2	CASSTNRGLGTGELFF